The rows below give T cell receptor beta chains drawn from one sample of a study of T cells in Graves' hyperthyroidism and ophthalmopathy. In TCRdb, the multiplex PCR reads were re-called with MiXCR into one record per CDR3 protein. Of some 560,000 distinct CDR3 sequences listed, 14% are singletons. Sequencing was carried out using blood. The origin of the receptors is a woman in her thirties or forties with Graves' hyperthyroidism. Both conserved end residues are trimmed from each CDR3. The D gene is left open where the match is weak. Some rows mark clone size as missing; the rest say once, few, many or name a class of expanded clone.

D,V,J,size,CDR3
TRBD1,TRBV28,TRBJ1-2,.,ASSLGRGVSGYT
TRBD2,TRBV11-2,TRBJ2-5,many,ASSFPPGGVLQETQY
TRBD2,TRBV9,TRBJ2-3,.,ASSTRTSGIGDTQY
.,TRBV2,TRBJ2-5,many,ASSEWTDKDTQY
TRBD2,TRBV20-1,TRBJ2-1,many,SARSGRAYNEQF
.,TRBV3-1,TRBJ2-5,.,ASSPLSSSAMPPY
.,TRBV12-3/TRBV12-4,TRBJ1-1,many,ASSLKLNTEAF
TRBD1,TRBV7-8,TRBJ1-3,many,ASSPSTGRRNTIY
.,TRBV7-9,TRBJ1-6,.,ASSSAGGVKNSPLH
.,TRBV12-3/TRBV12-4,TRBJ2-1,many,ASSLRPPLRGRDEQF
.,TRBV4-1,TRBJ2-3,.,ASSQDLTSSTDTQY
TRBD1,TRBV7-2,TRBJ2-7,many,ASSLLDRGVYEQY
.,TRBV2,TRBJ1-1,many,ASSEADSTEKLEAF
TRBD2,TRBV20-1,TRBJ2-3,.,SARSVAGDVDTQY
.,TRBV27,TRBJ2-1,few,ASSSYNEQL
.,TRBV20-1,TRBJ2-7,many,SARAGYLGEQY
TRBD2,TRBV20-1,TRBJ2-3,many,SAPASGRAGRTDTQY
TRBD1,TRBV28,TRBJ1-2,many,ASSLNRGGGYT
.,TRBV18,TRBJ2-3,many,ASSTQSTDTQY
.,TRBV19,TRBJ2-1,.,ASRLQGASYNEQF
TRBD2,TRBV4-1,TRBJ2-1,.,ASSPTPAGGPVNEQF
.,TRBV4-1,TRBJ2-1,.,ASSGPIEEQF
.,TRBV7-6,TRBJ2-7,many,ASSLSQAGPYEQY
.,TRBV11-2,TRBJ2-2,many,ASSFDRSNTGELF
.,TRBV12-3/TRBV12-4,TRBJ2-5,.,ASRMGGPETQY
.,TRBV19,TRBJ1-2,few,ASSLTLAWYGYT
.,TRBV20-1,TRBJ1-2,.,SARSNERGEGGYT
TRBD2,TRBV20-1,TRBJ2-1,many,SASRLAGEVEQF
TRBD1,TRBV5-1,TRBJ1-6,few,ASKSGTGTSPLH
TRBD2,TRBV27,TRBJ2-7,many,ASSFRASGSEQY
.,TRBV5-6,TRBJ2-3,many,ASSFGTSTDTQY
TRBD1,TRBV7-8,TRBJ1-4,few,ASSHPGQGANEKLF
.,TRBV14,TRBJ1-5,.,ASRRPPPQPQH
.,TRBV9,TRBJ2-2,few,ASSVSGQNTGELF
.,TRBV2,TRBJ2-5,many,ASSETGSPLETQY
TRBD1,TRBV30,TRBJ2-5,.,AWSDADRGGTQY
TRBD2,TRBV6-2/TRBV6-3,TRBJ2-1,many,ASSYYLDLAGDSEQF
TRBD2,TRBV19,TRBJ2-7,few,ASSISASGTYSYEQY
TRBD1,TRBV12-3/TRBV12-4,TRBJ2-7,many,ASGTGIVYEQY
TRBD2,TRBV12-3/TRBV12-4,TRBJ2-1,many,ASSLAGVGSHEQF
TRBD2,TRBV20-1,TRBJ2-3,few,SAPGTSGSGSDTQY
TRBD2,TRBV6-1,TRBJ2-1,.,ASSEGLVPNNEQF
.,TRBV20-1,TRBJ2-1,many,SAIPWGRSSYNEQF
TRBD1,TRBV3-1,TRBJ1-5,many,ASSQTGTGAKVSNQPQH
TRBD1,TRBV3-1,TRBJ1-3,many,ASSPTGGIGNTIY
.,TRBV19,TRBJ2-1,many,ASSSPDRLHNEQF
TRBD1,TRBV28,TRBJ2-2,many,ASSTIGTGNTGELF
.,TRBV20-1,TRBJ2-5,.,SARDSEQAQETQY
.,TRBV29-1,TRBJ1-1,.,SAEAKTANTEAF
.,TRBV12-3/TRBV12-4,TRBJ1-1,many,ASSFGGPAEAF
TRBD1,TRBV6-2/TRBV6-3,TRBJ1-1,many,ASSPGQGAWTEAF
.,TRBV19,TRBJ1-1,.,ASSPLSGVAF
.,TRBV7-9,TRBJ2-7,many,ASSPPGEHEQY